The TCR beta chain under discussion was sequenced for a study of blood T cell repertoires in COVID-19 (dated by TCRdb to the early 2020s). For the study in its entirety: Samples covering the acute and convalescent phases of COVID-19 were provided by collaborators in the United States, Italy and Spain. The prospective study material was composed of cDNA or gDNA derived from T cells, B-cell-depleted T cells, or PBMCs. Subjects who had been exposed to COVID-19, were actively infected with it, or had recovered from it provided the deeply sampled blood TCRbeta repertoires that made up the dataset. The repertoires were released in a freely available public database intended as a resource for research on the immune response to SARS-CoV-2. HLA class I and class II types, where available, came from metadata supplied by the sample provider rather than from assay-based typing. Samples were obtained from the ongoing ImmuneRACE study (first 160 participants) and from over a thousand subjects provided by 6 global collaborators. Sample metadata almost always included a de-identified subject ID, COVID-19 status, age in years and sex. Paper-wide results and their limitations: The quantity of clinical and demographic metadata differed by source and by participant and was supplied without curation.

From a lookup of the germline V gene, CDR1 and CDR2 are LGHNA and YSLEER. V is shortened by 4 bases, J by 8 bases, and the region joining them spans 12 bases. The CDR3 contains 13 residues, cysteine and phenylalanine counted. The retained sequence is limited to the CDR3, 39 bases, with the frame set at the first base. TCRbeta CDR3 regions were amplified from genomic DNA by means of the immunoSEQ Assay, a bias-controlled multiplex PCR. On the study's bioinformatics: Nucleated cell counts per sample were estimated from amplification of reference gene primers within the assay. To quantify the absolute abundance of each unique TCRbeta CDR3 rearrangement, sequence reads were collapsed and filtered. For each sample, productive Simpson clonality was calculated as the square root of Simpson's diversity index across productive rearrangements. TCRdb took this table from immuneACCESS and kept in-frame rearrangements with V and J called. Such tables lack part of the clones; where checked against another copy, unresolved V genes explain under half of the gap, and the rest is unexplained. Clone size and the V and J calls come from that table; the DNA yielded D and trimming. Counted in this sample were about 140,000 clones; almost 85% of them appeared once. The ten largest clones represent roughly 3.4% of the sample.

Enrolling through a virtual design, the prospective study's participants ranged in age from roughly 18 to 95 years and lived across more than 20 United States geographic areas. In the prospective study, participants were assigned to cohorts based on the clinical history participants reported in a screening survey and a study questionnaire. Mobile phlebotomists in the prospective study collected whole blood, serum and a nasopharyngeal or oropharyngeal swab from every participant. Additional blood draws and questionnaires over an approximately two-month period could optionally be provided by prospective study participants. Blood samples from the prospective study were shipped frozen or at room temperature prior to DNA extraction. This clone was observed once. Which antigen it targets is not known. No qualities accompany the bases; no much larger clone lies one base away.

The chain is made from TRBV4-3 and TRBJ2-1; no confident D gene assignment can be made. The clonotype comes from a woman between 45 and 60 years old with acute COVID-19. Sequencing used PBMCs or T cells enriched from blood (not recorded which). Here is the DNA: TGCGCCAGCAGCCGTCAGAGGCGCGATGAGCAGTTCTTC. This is translated as CASSRQRRDEQFF.